These T cell receptor beta chains were read from a single sample in a study of cytomegalovirus exposure and HLA in healthy donors. Clones were read by immunoSEQ multiplex PCR, and TCRdb kept only the in-frame ones, dropping some. This sample has about 65,000 clones; over 50% occur once, and the top ten carry around 2.8%. Sample: PBMCs. The receptors were gathered from a man under 40 in good health and CMV-seronegative. Both conserved end residues are part of each CDR3. Each record gives: J gene, CDR3 length, V gene, D gene, clone size, CDR3 protein, CDR3 DNA. D genes are given only for firm matches. Clone size is given for some rows only: seen once, a few or many times, or a class if the clone is expanded.

>TRBJ1-6|16|TRBV5-5|TRBD1|NA
CASSLALDRGNSPLHF
TGTGCCAGCAGCTTGGCCTTGGACAGGGGTAATTCACCCCTCCACTTT
>TRBJ2-3|14|TRBV9|TRBD2|NA
CASSVASGGDTQYF
TGTGCCAGCAGCGTAGCTAGCGGGGGTGATACGCAGTATTTT
>TRBJ1-3|17|TRBV13|NA|NA
CASRKNSGQFSGNTIYF
TGTGCCAGCAGGAAAAACAGTGGGCAGTTCTCTGGAAACACCATATATTTT
>TRBJ2-5|12|TRBV7-2|TRBD2|few
CASSSNAGLKYF
TGTGCCAGCAGCTCAAACGCGGGACTAAAGTACTTC
>TRBJ2-1|14|TRBV6-5|TRBD1|few
CASSSGTGWDEQFF
TGTGCCAGCAGTTCCGGGACAGGGTGGGATGAGCAGTTCTTC
>TRBJ2-5|14|TRBV5-1|TRBD1|few
CASSSQGAQETQYF
TGCGCCAGCAGCTCACAGGGGGCGCAGGAGACCCAGTACTTC
>TRBJ2-3|13|TRBV9|NA|NA
CASSYGTPDTQYF
TGTGCCAGCAGCTATGGGACTCCAGATACGCAGTATTTT
>TRBJ1-2|14|TRBV6-5|TRBD1|NA
CASSYQGADYGYTF
TGTGCCAGCAGTTACCAGGGGGCCGACTATGGCTACACCTTC
>TRBJ2-1|13|TRBV30|NA|NA
CAWNGDSYNEQFF
TGTGCCTGGAACGGCGACAGCTATAATGAGCAGTTCTTC
>TRBJ2-1|15|TRBV9|TRBD2|once
CASSVEGREIDEQFF
TGTGCCAGCAGCGTAGAGGGGCGGGAGATCGATGAGCAGTTCTTC
>TRBJ2-1|13|TRBV6-5|NA|NA
CASSSTENNEQFF
TGTGCCAGCAGTTCTACAGAGAACAATGAGCAGTTCTTC
>TRBJ1-1|13|TRBV7-7|NA|NA
CASSREENTEAFF
TGTGCCAGCAGCCGAGAGGAGAACACTGAAGCTTTCTTT
>TRBJ2-7|11|TRBV2|NA|few
CASSQGDEQYF
TGTGCCAGCTCACAGGGAGACGAGCAGTACTTC
>TRBJ2-3|17|TRBV13|TRBD2|few
CASSLGTGGRNTDTQYF
TGTGCCAGCAGCTTAGGCACGGGGGGGCGCAACACAGATACGCAGTATTTT
>TRBJ1-2|15|TRBV21-1|NA|NA
CASSKKGQGGYGYTF
TGTGCCAGCAGCAAAAAGGGACAGGGGGGCTATGGCTACACCTTC
>TRBJ1-2|14|TRBV7-2|TRBD1|NA
CASSSRDRGDGYTF
TGTGCCAGCAGTTCCCGGGACAGGGGAGATGGCTACACCTTC
>TRBJ2-3|12|TRBV7-9|NA|few
CASTRSTDTQYF
TGTGCCAGCACTCGGTCCACAGATACGCAGTATTTT
>TRBJ1-5|13|TRBV27|NA|NA
CASSLTGNQPQHF
TGTGCCAGCAGTTTAACGGGGAATCAGCCCCAGCATTTT
>TRBJ2-1|16|TRBV5-1|NA|NA
CASSLAETRVDNEQFF
TGCGCCAGCAGCTTGGCTGAGACTAGGGTAGACAATGAGCAGTTCTTC
>TRBJ2-2|14|TRBV18|NA|NA
CASSPGGSGGELFF
TGTGCCAGCTCACCAGGGGGCTCCGGCGGGGAGCTGTTTTTT
>TRBJ2-6|17|TRBV7-9|NA|NA
CASSPRVRHSGANVLTF
TGTGCCAGCAGCCCCAGGGTAAGGCACTCTGGGGCCAACGTCCTGACTTTC
>TRBJ2-5|15|TRBV5-1|NA|NA
CASSPLGGGGETQYF
TGCGCCAGCAGCCCCCTCGGGGGTGGGGGAGAGACCCAGTACTTC
>TRBJ2-7|14|TRBV19|NA|once
CASSSGTRSYEQYF
TGTGCCAGTAGTTCCGGGACAAGGTCCTACGAGCAGTACTTC